This paragraph reports one T cell receptor (beta chain). This sample stems from a study of blood T cell repertoires in COVID-19. The Seattle site enrolled patients during active infection and followed them longitudinally. Profiling relied on immunoSEQ multiplex PCR, and the TCRdb table lists in-frame clones only, not all of them. The data hold about 190,000 clones, with approximately 86% observed a single time. The TCR sequence derives from an elderly man with COVID-19, enrolled during active disease. The specimen sequenced was peripheral blood.

CDR3 DNA: TGTGCCAGCAGTGAGAATAACAGGGGTAACACTGAAGCTTTCTTT. Its translation: CASSENNRGNTEAFF. The rearrangement uses TRBV2 and TRBJ1-1, with 7 bases lining up with TRBD1. The length of the CDR3 is 15 residues. J lost 2 bases, V lost 3 bases, and 6 bases had no gene match. Germline CDR1 SNHLY, CDR2 FYNNEI. The full variable domain, in which reference TRBV2 and TRBJ1-1 provide the parts outside the CDR3, is EPEVTQTPSHQVTQMGQEVILRCVPISNHLYFYWYRQILGQKVEFLVSFYNNEISEKSEIFDDQFSVERPDGSNFTLKIRSTKLEDSAMYFCASSENNRGNTEAFFGQGTRLTVV.